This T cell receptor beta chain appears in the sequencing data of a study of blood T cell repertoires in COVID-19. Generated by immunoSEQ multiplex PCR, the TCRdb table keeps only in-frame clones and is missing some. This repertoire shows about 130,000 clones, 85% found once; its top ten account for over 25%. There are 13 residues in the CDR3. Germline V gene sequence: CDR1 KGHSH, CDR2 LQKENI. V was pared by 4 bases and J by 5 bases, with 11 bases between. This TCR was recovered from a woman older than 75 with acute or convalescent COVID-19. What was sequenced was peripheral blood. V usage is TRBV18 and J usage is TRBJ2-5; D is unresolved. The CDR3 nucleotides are TGTGCCAGCTCACGCACGGTCGGGGAGACCCAGTACTTC. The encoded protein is CASSRTVGETQYF.